One and the same sample provided the 18 T cell receptor beta chains below, sequenced in a study of type 1 regulatory T cells. TCRdb reanalysed the reads using MiXCR and keeps one entry per CDR3 protein. Of 60,000 to 75,000 distinct CDR3 sequences listed, roughly 20% are singletons. Their cognate antigens are unknown. Study-wide results and limits: Tr1 cells had a more restricted TCR repertoire than non-Tr1 cells.

Sequences were obtained from cultured type 1 regulatory T (Tr1) cells, either the whole culture or a sorted fraction (not recorded which). These receptors originate from a human donor in good health.

This sequence joins TRBV20-1 and TRBJ2-2; the match to TRBD2 covers 9 bases. J lost 1 base, V lost 5 bases, and 14 bases had no gene match. This CDR3 is built from 18 residues. Looked up from germline, CDR1 is DFQATT and CDR2 is SNEGSKA (reference sequence). The CDR3 region is CSAGNPGLAIRNTGELFF. As DNA, the CDR3 is TGCAGTGCTGGGAACCCGGGACTAGCTATTAGGAACACCGGGGAGCTGTTTTTT.

This chain uses TRBV20-1 with TRBJ2-3; no definite D call. V was shortened by 3 bases and J by 0 bases, with 10 bases between the two germline ends. This CDR3 is built from 14 residues. Germline V gene lookup returns CDR1 DFQATT and CDR2 SNEGSKA (reference sequence). CDR3 region: CSASTAGSTDTQYF. The DNA of the CDR3 is TGCAGTGCTAGTACTGCCGGCAGCACAGATACGCAGTATTTT.

This clonotype was seen ten or more times. The chain joins TRBV10-3 to TRBJ2-5, with D uncertain. V shed 9 bases and J shed 5 bases, with 10 bases lying between them. CDR1 is ENHRY and CDR2 is SYGVKD in the germline V gene. The CDR3 contains 11 residues. DNA for the CDR3: TGTGCCATAGGTGATTTCGAGACCCAGTACTTC. Protein sequence: CAIGDFETQYF.

The sample holds a few counts of this clonotype. This sequence joins TRBV7-2 and TRBJ2-7; TRBD2 agrees at 11 bases. Trimming cost V 1 base and J 3 bases; bases outside gene matches: 2. The CDR3 runs to 15 residues. Germline V gene lookup returns CDR1 SGHTA and CDR2 FQGNSA. The CDR3 DNA is TGTGCCAGCAGCTTAGAGGGACTAGCGGTCTACGAGCAGTACTTC. Translation gives CASSLEGLAVYEQYF.

This clonotype was picked up a small number of times. This chain connects TRBV10-3 to TRBJ1-3; weak D call: TRBD1 (6 bases). There are 13 residues in the CDR3. In germline, CDR1 is ENHRY, CDR2 SYGVKD. V was shortened by 5 bases and J by 1 base, with 6 bases between the two germline ends. This CDR3 reads CAISQGSGNTIYF. In DNA form, the CDR3 reads TGTGCCATCAGTCAGGGGTCTGGAAACACCATATATTTT.

This clonotype was counted between two and nine times. This chain links TRBV18 with TRBJ1-3, with unresolved D. There are 14 residues in the CDR3. Trimming stripped 0 bases from V and 8 bases from J, with 11 bases between. CDR1 is KGHSH and CDR2 is LQKENI in the germline V gene. CDR3 loop: CASSPPGQSHTIYF. CDR3 coding DNA: TGTGCCAGCTCACCACCGGGTCAGTCGCACACCATATATTTT.

This clonotype was counted between two and nine times. The chain uses TRBV29-1 and TRBJ1-5; TRBD1 might be the D (6 bases). The CDR3 consists of 13 residues. V dropped 3 bases and J dropped 9 bases, with 15 bases sitting between them. Germline V gene sequence: CDR1 SQVTM, CDR2 ANQGSEA. CDR3 protein: CSVDSGAEGPQHF. DNA for the CDR3: TGCAGCGTTGATTCAGGGGCAGAGGGGCCCCAGCATTTT.

The chain couples TRBV10-3 to TRBJ2-7, with 8 bases lining up with TRBD1. With 2 bases clipped from V and 4 bases from J, the junction kept 1 base outside the gene matches. Germline CDR1 ENHRY, CDR2 SYGVKD. The CDR3 consists of 13 residues. The chain's CDR3 is CAISEGQGYEQYF. The CDR3 DNA follows: TGTGCCATCAGTGAGGGACAGGGTTACGAGCAGTACTTC.

V usage is TRBV11-2 and J usage is TRBJ1-6, with 7 bases identical to TRBD1. Trimming took 1 base from V and 5 from J; bases not matched to a gene: 2. The CDR3 loop spans 15 amino acids. Per germline, CDR1 SGHAT and CDR2 FQNNGV. The CDR3 loop is CASSLVTGNNSPLHF. The CDR3 coding sequence is TGTGCCAGCAGCTTAGTGACAGGGAATAATTCACCCCTCCACTTT.

This clonotype appeared a few times. V usage is TRBV24-1 and J usage is TRBJ2-7; 8 bases fit TRBD1. Germline V gene lookup returns CDR1 KGHDR and CDR2 SFDVKD. Trimming removed 5 bases from V and 0 bases from J; junction bases left unmatched: 5. The CDR3 sequence is 15 residues long. The CDR3 reads CATSAGQGHSYEQYF. CDR3 nucleotide sequence: TGTGCCACCAGTGCTGGACAGGGCCACTCCTACGAGCAGTACTTC.

A few counts support this clonotype. The chain links TRBV20-1 to TRBJ1-2, with TRBD1 as a possible D gene (5 bases). The germline V and J ends were trimmed by 0 bases and 4 bases, with 15 bases remaining between them. CDR1 DFQATT and CDR2 SNEGSKA come from the germline V gene (reference sequence). This CDR3 is 15 amino acids long. This CDR3 is CSARDGSGITYGYTF. The CDR3 bases are TGCAGTGCTAGAGATGGGTCAGGGATTACCTATGGCTACACCTTC.

The gene calls are TRBV7-8 and TRBJ1-1; the D is unclear. Germline CDR1 SGHVS, CDR2 FQNEAQ. The ends were cut back, 2 bases at V and 2 bases at J, with 9 bases in the middle. The CDR3 has 14 amino acids. The CDR3 sequence: CASSLTVSNTEAFF. The CDR3 DNA is TGTGCCAGCAGCTTAACAGTCAGTAACACTGAAGCTTTCTTT.

As regards this clonotype: This may come from a read error, since a much larger clone is one base off. The chain joins TRBV2 to TRBJ2-7; TRBD1 is a possible D gene (5 bases). The CDR3 sequence is 12 residues long. Per germline, CDR1 SNHLY and CDR2 FYNNEI. CDR3 DNA sequence: TGTGTCAGCAGACTGGGGCCCTACGAGCAGTACTTC. The encoded protein is CVSRLGPYEQYF.

The chain combines TRBV5-1 with TRBJ1-3; TRBD1 might be the D (5 bases). CDR1 SGHRS and CDR2 YFSETQ come from the germline V gene. Trimming took 0 bases from V and 2 from J, leaving 12 bases between them. The CDR3 is made up of 16 amino acids. CDR3 region: CASSLGVGGAGNTIYF. As DNA, the CDR3 is TGCGCCAGCAGCTTGGGCGTCGGGGGGGCTGGAAACACCATATATTTT.

The gene calls are TRBV5-1 and TRBJ2-7, with D maybe TRBD2 (7 bases). The ends were cut back, 4 bases at V and 4 bases at J, with 30 bases in the middle. Germline CDR1 is SGHRS and CDR2 is YFSETQ. The CDR3 covers 19 residues. CDR3 amino acids: CASSPIHGGPRLAEYEQYF. Here the CDR3 DNA reads TGCGCCAGCAGCCCGATCCACGGGGGGCCGCGGCTAGCGGAATACGAGCAGTACTTC.

The V call is TRBV6-6, the J call TRBJ1-5; no firm D call. This CDR3 is built from 13 residues. The germline CDR1 and CDR2 sequences are MNHNY and SVGAGI (reference sequence). Trimming left V 4 bases short and J 6 bases short, with 10 bases between. CDR3 in amino acids: CASSLSPVQPQHF. The DNA of the CDR3 is TGTGCCAGCAGTTTGTCCCCTGTTCAGCCCCAGCATTTT.

The chain couples TRBV7-2 to TRBJ2-7; 7 bases match TRBD1. In germline, CDR1 is SGHTA, CDR2 FQGNSA. J was trimmed by 1 base and V by 4 bases; bases with no gene match: 4. The length of the CDR3 is 14 residues. The CDR3 bases are TGTGCCAGCAGCTCCGTGACAGGGTCCTACGAGCAGTACTTC. It specifies CASSSVTGSYEQYF.

J is TRBJ2-7 and V is TRBV6-2 or TRBV6-3; D is possibly TRBD2 (6 bases). The CDR3 is made up of 14 amino acids. In germline, CDR1 is MNHEY, CDR2 SVGEGT. V was pared by 3 bases and J by 6 bases, with 15 bases between. This chain's CDR3 is CASSYSAGFGEQYF. The CDR3 coding sequence is TGTGCCAGCAGTTATTCAGCGGGTTTCGGCGAGCAGTACTTC.